The 31 T cell receptor beta chains reported below all come from one sample, sequenced in a study of T-cell memory formation after mild COVID-19. TCRdb independently ran MiXCR on the 5' RACE reads; one entry per CDR3 protein. This table holds about 180,000 distinct CDR3 sequences, approximately 18% found once. The sample consisted of PBMCs or a T cell subset sorted from them (not recorded which). These receptors all come from a man between 18 and 35 years old who had mild COVID-19 (a few samples of this study predate the infection). Cell type and time point are not known.

The chain is built from TRBV6-2 or TRBV6-3 and TRBJ1-1; no definite D call. The CDR3 loop spans 13 amino acids. Trimming removed 7 bases from V and 1 base from J, with 10 bases in between. The germline V gene encodes CDR1 MNHEY and CDR2 SVGEGT. CDR3 loop: CASTNDGNTEAFF. The CDR3 nucleotides are TGTGCCAGCACCAATGACGGGAACACTGAAGCTTTCTTT.

The chain links TRBV5-5 to TRBJ2-7; 8 bases agree with TRBD1. Germline values: CDR1 SGHKS, CDR2 YYEKEE (reference sequence). With V trimmed by 6 bases and J by 6 bases, 11 bases remained unmatched. This CDR3 comprises 14 residues. The CDR3 coding sequence is TGTGCCAGCAATTTTTGGGACAGGACGGGCGAGCAGTACGTC. As protein: CASNFWDRTGEQYV.

This chain connects TRBV7-9 to TRBJ2-7; D may be TRBD1 or TRBD2 (5 bases each). The CDR3 loop spans 13 amino acids. V was clipped by 5 bases and J by 5 bases, with 13 bases between them. Germline V lookup: CDR1 SEHNR, CDR2 FQNEAQ (reference sequence). The CDR3 DNA follows: TGTGCCAGCAGCACCGGGGCGCGGAACGAGCAGTACTTC. As protein: CASSTGARNEQYF.

V and J are TRBV20-1 and TRBJ2-7, with D tentatively TRBD1 (5 bases). CDR3 length equals 14 residues. The germline V and J ends were trimmed by 0 bases and 3 bases, with 12 bases remaining between them. CDR1 DFQATT and CDR2 SNEGSKA come from the germline V gene (reference sequence). This CDR3 reads CSARDPRAFYEQYF. CDR3 coding DNA: TGCAGTGCTAGAGACCCCAGGGCTTTCTACGAGCAGTACTTC.

This clonotype occurred many times. The rearrangement uses TRBV7-2 and TRBJ2-7; perhaps D is TRBD1 or TRBD2 (5 bases each). In germline, CDR1 is SGHTA, CDR2 FQGNSA. Trimming pared 1 base from V and 3 bases from J, leaving 13 bases between. The CDR3 spans 15 residues. The CDR3: CASSLEGTVGYEQYF. For the CDR3, the DNA is TGTGCCAGCAGCTTAGAGGGGACGGTGGGCTACGAGCAGTACTTC.

Comment on this clonotype: A junction boundary mismatches the germline segment, possibly from a read error. The chain is built from TRBV12-3 or TRBV12-4 and TRBJ2-1; weak D call: TRBD2 (5 bases). The CDR3 totals 15 residues. CDR3 sequence (DNA): TGTGCCAGCAGCTTAGATGGAGGCCCCTACAATGAGCAGTTCTTC. Translating it yields CASSLDGGPYNEQFF.

The CDR3 bases are TGCGCCAGCAGCACCGGGACAGCCACCATCCGAAACACCATATATTTT. Translating gives CASSTGTATIRNTIYF. The chain employs TRBV5-1 and TRBJ1-3; 7 nucleotides line up with TRBD1. With 4 bases clipped from V and 5 bases from J, the junction kept 12 bases outside the gene matches. Looked up from germline, CDR1 is SGHRS and CDR2 is YFSETQ. The CDR3 runs to 16 residues.

This clonotype was seen a handful of times. The V call is TRBV15, the J call TRBJ2-1; D may correspond to TRBD1 or TRBD2 (6 bases each). The V end lost 0 bases, the J end lost 10 bases, and 10 bases lay between the germline ends. CDR1 is LNHNV and CDR2 is YYDKDF in the germline V gene (reference sequence). CDR3 size: 13 residues. CDR3 residues: CATSRDPGGEQFF. CDR3 in DNA: TGTGCCACCAGCAGAGATCCCGGGGGCGAGCAGTTCTTC. Using reference TRBV15 and TRBJ2-1 for the parts outside the CDR3, the full variable domain is DAMVIQNPRYQVTQFGKPVTLSCSQTLNHNVMYWYQQKSSQAPKLLFHYYDKDFNNEADTPDNFQSRRPNTSFCFLDIRSPGLGDTAMYLCATSRDPGGEQFFGPGTRLTVL.

Here the CDR3 reads CASSLSSGQETQYF. For the CDR3, the DNA is TGTGCCAGCAGTCTCTCTAGCGGCCAAGAGACCCAGTACTTC. The chain uses TRBV6-2 or TRBV6-3 and TRBJ2-5, with 7 bases fitting TRBD2. This CDR3 is 14 amino acids long. Germline V gene data show CDR1 as MNHEY and CDR2 as SVGEGT. Trimming took 5 bases from V and 1 from J; bases not matched to a gene: 4.

This chain's CDR3 is CASNGQGAPPYNEQFF. The CDR3 bases are TGCGCCAGCAACGGACAGGGAGCCCCTCCCTACAATGAGCAGTTCTTC. The chain has TRBV5-1 and TRBJ2-1; TRBD1 matches at 8 bases. V shed 6 bases, J shed 2 bases, and the junction held 10 bases outside the gene matches. The germline gives CDR1 SGHRS, CDR2 YFSETQ. CDR3 size: 16 residues.

CDR3 sequence (DNA): TGTGCCAGCAGCCTCAGTCCCTACGAGCAGTACGTC. This translates into CASSLSPYEQYV. This chain joins TRBV12-3 or TRBV12-4 and TRBJ2-7, with no clear D. The V and J ends lost 6 bases and 2 bases respectively, with 8 bases between them. This CDR3 is 12 amino acids long.

The chain employs TRBV20-1 and TRBJ2-3, with a weak D call TRBD2 (6 bases). Germline V lookup: CDR1 DFQATT, CDR2 SNEGSKA (reference sequence). Trimming left V 6 bases short and J 3 bases short, with 16 bases between. This CDR3 is built from 14 residues. CDR3 coding DNA: TGCAGTGCCGGGGGAAGGTTGGGGACAGATACGCAGTATTTT. Amino acid sequence: CSAGGRLGTDTQYF.

The rearrangement joins TRBV20-1 to TRBJ2-7; D unresolved. The CDR3 totals 12 residues. Germline values: CDR1 DFQATT, CDR2 SNEGSKA (reference sequence). V lost 7 bases and J lost 6, with 16 bases in between. The CDR3 protein is CSDSRLDLEQYF. As DNA, the CDR3 is TGCAGTGATAGCCGACTGGATCTCGAGCAGTACTTC.

This clonotype was detected ten times or more. The chain employs TRBV7-2 and TRBJ2-3; a possible D gene is TRBD2 (5 bases). The V and J ends lost 4 bases and 2 bases respectively, with 13 bases between them. Per the germline V gene, CDR1 is SGHTA and CDR2 is FQGNSA. The CDR3 is 15 residues long. The CDR3 region has the DNA TGTGCCAGCAGCTATCGGACTCCCAACACAGATACGCAGTATTTT. It encodes CASSYRTPNTDTQYF.

This clonotype has more than one count but fewer than ten. The gene calls are TRBV19 and TRBJ2-2; the D gene is possibly TRBD2 (6 bases). CDR1 is LNHDA, CDR2 SQIVND, per germline (reference sequence). Trimming cost V 8 bases and J 4 bases, with 14 bases left between them. This CDR3 is 14 amino acids long. The CDR3 DNA follows: TGTGCCAGTGCGGTTTGGGAGGTCACCGGGGAGCTGTTTTTT. Its translation is CASAVWEVTGELFF.

There are many counts of this clonotype. The CDR3 DNA sequence: TGTGCCAGCACCCCTCCCACGACAGCCGTCTATGGCTACACCTTC. This gives the protein CASTPPTTAVYGYTF. This chain uses TRBV7-2 with TRBJ1-2, with TRBD1 as a possible D gene (5 bases). CDR3 size: 15 residues. The V end lost 7 bases, the J end lost 4 bases, and 19 bases lay between the germline ends. Germline assignment: CDR1 SGHTA and CDR2 FQGNSA.

Only a few counts were recorded for this clonotype. The chain has TRBV7-2 and TRBJ2-5, with D possibly being TRBD2 (6 bases). The CDR3 is 14 residues long. Trimming pared 7 bases from V and 1 base from J, leaving 13 bases between. The V gene's germline CDR1 is SGHTA and CDR2 FQGNSA. Here the CDR3 reads CASIMMGGQETQYF. As DNA, the CDR3 is TGTGCCAGCATCATGATGGGGGGCCAAGAGACCCAGTACTTC.

This clonotype showed up just a few times. The gene calls are TRBV7-8 and TRBJ2-7; D may be TRBD1 (6 bases). Looked up from germline, CDR1 is SGHVS and CDR2 is FQNEAQ. V lost 4 bases to trimming and J lost 2 bases, with 15 bases between them. The CDR3 extends over 15 amino acids. For the CDR3, the DNA is TGTGCCAGCAGCTCCGTTTCCGGGACAACCTACGAGCAGTACTTC. This translates into CASSSVSGTTYEQYF. Variable domain in full (rest from reference TRBV7-8 and TRBJ2-7): GAGVSQSPRYKVAKRGQDVALRCDPISGHVSLFWYQQALGQGPEFLTYFQNEAQLDKSGLPSDRFFAERPEGSVSTLKIQRTQQEDSAVYLCASSSVSGTTYEQYFGPGTRLTVT.

The chain is built from TRBV2 and TRBJ2-5; 10 bases agree with TRBD1. Looked up from germline, CDR1 is SNHLY and CDR2 is FYNNEI. CDR3 length: 12 residues. V trimming: 8 bases; J trimming: 7 bases; junction bases outside the gene matches: 4. In DNA, the CDR3 is TGTGCCAGCGGGACAGGGGACGGGACCCAGTACTTC. The encoded protein is CASGTGDGTQYF.

The rearrangement joins TRBV7-8 to TRBJ2-4; D not resolved. Trimming removed 1 base from V and 2 bases from J, with 9 bases in between. This CDR3 has 15 amino acids. The germline V gene has CDR1 SGHVS and CDR2 FQNEAQ. The CDR3 sequence is CASSLDEVSKNIQYF. The DNA of the CDR3 is TGTGCCAGCAGCTTAGATGAAGTCTCCAAAAACATTCAGTACTTC.

The J gene is TRBJ1-2, the V gene TRBV24-1, with 9 nucleotides matching TRBD1. V was pared by 2 bases and J by 3 bases, with 6 bases of the junction left unmatched. CDR3 length: 16 residues. The germline CDR1 and CDR2 sequences are KGHDR and SFDVKD. The CDR3 region is CATSDYQRTGDYGYTF. The CDR3 bases are TGTGCCACCAGTGATTACCAACGGACAGGGGACTATGGCTACACCTTC.

The chain couples TRBV10-3 to TRBJ2-3; D is possibly TRBD1 (5 bases). Germline CDR1 is ENHRY and CDR2 is SYGVKD. This CDR3 is 14 amino acids long. V lost 6 bases and J 0 bases, leaving 10 bases between the germline ends. The CDR3 sequence is CAISLGPSTDTQYF. The CDR3 DNA reads as TGTGCCATCAGCCTGGGGCCAAGCACAGATACGCAGTATTTT.

This clonotype was seen more than once but under ten times. The chain has TRBV13 and TRBJ2-1; 7 bases are a match to TRBD1. The ends lost 3 bases at V and 4 bases at J; junction bases unmatched: 9. The germline V gene has CDR1 PRHDT and CDR2 FYEKMQ (reference sequence). The CDR3 contains 16 residues. In DNA form, the CDR3 reads TGTGCCAGCAGCTTTGATCCCGGGACAGCATACAATGAGCAGTTCTTC. Residues: CASSFDPGTAYNEQFF.

This clonotype showed up just a few times. This chain joins TRBV20-1 and TRBJ1-1; D not resolved. With 0 bases removed from V and 3 bases from J, the gap between germline ends came to 11 bases. The length of the CDR3 is 14 residues. Germline loops: CDR1 DFQATT, CDR2 SNEGSKA (reference sequence). The CDR3 reads CSARDPGSDTEAFF. CDR3 in DNA: TGCAGTGCTAGAGACCCGGGGTCGGACACTGAAGCTTTCTTT.

The chain recombines TRBV7-2 with TRBJ1-2; the D gene is possibly TRBD1 (6 bases). Trimming removed 1 base from V and 4 bases from J, with 13 bases in between. Germline V gene data show CDR1 as SGHTA and CDR2 as FQGNSA. The CDR3 spans 15 residues. CDR3 in amino acids: CASSLGGGVVYGYTF. The CDR3 DNA reads as TGTGCCAGCAGCTTAGGAGGGGGGGTAGTCTATGGCTACACCTTC.

The rearrangement uses TRBV9 and TRBJ2-1; TRBD2 aligns across 13 bases. V was pared by 7 bases and J by 8 bases, with 6 bases of the junction left unmatched. The CDR3 extends over 14 amino acids. Germline assignment: CDR1 SGDLS and CDR2 YYNGEE. CDR3 nucleotides: TGTGCCAGCGGCAGGACTAGCGGGGGCGATGAGCAGTTCTTC. Its protein product is CASGRTSGGDEQFF.

This chain's CDR3 is CASRPGQGTIYGYTF. The DNA of the CDR3 is TGTGCCAGTAGACCGGGACAGGGGACTATCTATGGCTACACCTTC. The chain has TRBV19 and TRBJ1-2; TRBD1 agrees at 10 bases. V dropped 6 bases and J dropped 4; count of bases not matched to a gene: 8. The CDR3 is 15 amino acids. Germline CDR1 reads LNHDA; CDR2 reads SQIVND (reference sequence).

This clonotype turned up a few times. This chain links TRBV10-3 with TRBJ2-5, with D perhaps given as TRBD1 or TRBD2 (5 bases each). CDR3 length: 14 residues. Germline V gives CDR1 ENHRY, CDR2 SYGVKD. V lost 3 bases, J lost 0 bases, and 8 bases lay in between. The CDR3: CAISDGGNQETQYF. Written as DNA, the CDR3 is TGTGCCATCAGTGATGGGGGTAACCAAGAGACCCAGTACTTC.

This clonotype has just a few counts. The chain joins TRBV5-4 to TRBJ2-3; D remains unclear. The CDR3 runs to 14 residues. V lost 4 bases, J lost 0 bases, and 9 bases lay in between. The V gene's germline CDR1 is SGHNT and CDR2 YYREEE (reference sequence). The CDR3 loop is CASSPRRSTDTQYF. CDR3 coding DNA: TGTGCCAGCAGCCCACGACGTAGCACAGATACGCAGTATTTT.

The chain joins TRBV18 to TRBJ1-1; D gene unclear. This CDR3 is built from 14 residues. V was pared by 2 bases and J by 0 bases, with 7 bases between. Germline lookup yields CDR1 KGHSH and CDR2 LQKENI. In nucleotides, the CDR3 is TGTGCCAGCTCACCATGGCAGATGAACACTGAAGCTTTCTTT. It translates to CASSPWQMNTEAFF.

The V gene is TRBV7-2, the J gene TRBJ1-1; 7 nucleotides align to TRBD1. The CDR3 sequence is 12 residues long. V was pared by 5 bases and J by 10 bases, with 7 bases of the junction left unmatched. Per the germline V gene, CDR1 is SGHTA and CDR2 is FQGNSA. In nucleotides, the CDR3 is TGTGCCAGCAGCCCGCGACAGGGAAGAGCTTTCTTT. It translates to CASSPRQGRAFF.